The entry below gives a single T cell receptor (beta chain) sequence along with its context. This receptor's antigen is unknown. Base quality data are lacking; no much larger clone is found one base away. The library came from the immunoSEQ multiplex PCR assay. The multiplex PCR relied on a mix of 60 forward primers for TCR Vbeta segments and 13 reverse primers for TCR Jbeta segments. Amplification of the CDR3 region of rearranged TCR beta genes was performed with a multiplex PCR assay on genomic DNA. On the Illumina HiSeq System, the amplified TCR beta libraries were sequenced as 87-base-pair reads. The original pipeline was this. In a later analysis, roughly 80 million unique TCR beta chains were counted across the 500 to 700 repertoires, and about 10 million of these chains were shared by at least two donors. Raw reads were error-corrected and collapsed into unique sequences with a nearest-neighbor algorithm that merged closely related sequences to remove PCR and sequencing errors. Alignment of CDR3 sequences to IMGT reference sequences was used to assign V, D and J gene segments. For a sequence to be retained, a match of at least six nucleotides was required to both a V gene segment and a J gene segment. A rearrangement counted as productive if the CDR3 had no stop codons and remained in frame with V and J, and every other rearrangement counted as non-productive. CDR3 was defined by IMGT convention, running from the second conserved V-encoded cysteine to the conserved J-encoded phenylalanine. The earlier analysis of some 540 of the donors excluded any sequence lacking an unambiguous match to a single V gene segment. In an earlier analysis of several hundred of the donors, V segments were called functional above 56.7% productive rearrangements and were called segregating when the between-donor standard deviation exceeded 5%. A statistical classification framework was built to diagnose cytomegalovirus status from the catalog of TCR beta chain sequences. In a later analysis, V and J genes were assigned by comparing TCR nucleotide sequences against IMGT/GENE-DB human TR gene sequences. The TCRdist pipeline was used in a later analysis to assign CDR3 sequences and most-parsimonious VDJ recombination scenarios. In a later analysis, each TCR beta chain was defined by its CDR3 amino acid sequence together with its V-gene family, and reads lacking a unique V-gene family were excluded. A later analysis removed over 500 highly shared, low-generation-probability nucleotide sequences to deal with suspected cross-contamination and a sequencing artifact. A later analysis calculated a clonal expansion index for each public chain from normalized within-repertoire ranks of inferred template counts. A later analysis computed generation probabilities with a VDJ recombination model fitted to out-of-frame rearrangements, and checked the results against IGoR. In a later analysis, TCR-TCR, TCR-HLA and TCR-CMV co-occurrence was scored with hypergeometric tests, and a repertoire-size bias correction was applied to TCR pairs. In a later analysis, false discovery rates were estimated by permuting HLA or CMV assignments 20 times. A later analysis grouped co-occurring TCRs with DBSCAN, adding TCRdist sequence similarity when clustering within HLA-allele-positive subsets. Repertoires with fewer than 30,000 or more than 120,000 public chains were left out of co-occurrence clustering, as were four to six repertoires with anomalous nucleotide sharing. TCRdb retrieved this table from immuneACCESS and kept in-frame rearrangements only. Not all clones are present; in checked studies, unresolved V genes account for under half, and no reason is known for the remainder. From that table come the V and J calls and clone size; the DNA was used to work out D and trimming. Across this sample there are 110,000 to 150,000 clones, with roughly 80% seen only once. The top ten clonotypes cover 4.5% to 6% of the sample.

The cohort was made up of hundreds of healthy bone marrow donors. At the time of sampling, all cohort members were nominally healthy, though unrecorded immune exposures were likely present. The donor tested CMV seronegative and was one of the 352 seronegative cohort members. Each donor provided a peripheral blood sample, and peripheral blood mononuclear cells were used for TCR beta sequencing. Genomic DNA extraction from the blood cell samples was performed with the Qiagen DNeasy Blood Extraction Kit. The data stem from a study of cytomegalovirus exposure and HLA in healthy donors (dated by TCRdb to the late 2010s). As for the study more broadly: In an earlier analysis of approximately 500 of the donors, around 290 Gb of sequence data and 90 million to 120 million unique TCR beta sequences from about 179 million T cells were reported. An early release covering over 500 HLA-typed donors comprised roughly 300 gigabases of sequencing data and around 85 million unique TCR sequences. Of the roughly 400 genotyped donors, over 65% fell in the genetic ancestry cluster associated with self-reported Caucasian donors. The aim of the study was to test whether cataloging public T cell receptors could identify signatures of past pathogen exposure. Using immunosequencing, the study profiled T cell repertoires from about 650 subjects and related those repertoires to cytomegalovirus serostatus. Besides the first cohort of 666 subjects, a separate validation cohort made up of over a hundred different subjects was used. To predict cytomegalovirus infection status, the study combined high-throughput TCR immunosequencing, statistical association of individual TCRs with disease status, and machine learning. A later analysis re-examined previously published TCR beta repertoires from around 670 donors and added high-resolution HLA genotyping to investigate patterns of TCR occurrence. Rather than drawing on any new phenotypic data, the later analysis identified candidate immune exposures from TCR beta sequences and the way those sequences occurred across donors. An earlier analysis of 500 to 650 of the donors applied high-throughput TCR beta sequencing to assess whether each TCR beta V gene segment acted as functional or pseudogenic. Alongside the repertoire data, information on donor age, sex, ethnicity and CMV serostatus was compiled. In a later genetic analysis, genome-wide SNP genotypes for about three fifths of the 666 donors were used, and that subset was treated as a discovery cohort. All discovery cohort repertoires had been generated on a single sequencing platform. HLA typing covered class I and class II loci at four-digit resolution. The number of donors typed differed by locus, with about 629-640 for A, B, C, DRB1 and DQB1, roughly 520 for DQA1, 606 for DPA1, and around 430 for DPB1. About 5 DR-DQ haplotypes were handled as single units for association and clustering, since linkage in the cohort was strong. On average, around 240,000 unique TCR beta nucleotide sequences were sequenced per donor among some 420 genotyped donors of the cohort, with roughly 18% of those sequences being non-productive. General findings and caveats noted by the study authors: When HLA alleles, especially DR and DQ, strongly co-occurred, attributing TCR associations to individual alleles was difficult. The sequencing pipeline was judged likely to have produced a cluster of highly shared sequence variants as a technical artifact. Compared with the roughly 700-donor mean, donors in an Asian-associated ancestry cluster had fewer N-insertions in productive TCRs, according to a later genetic analysis. Immune exposure information for the cohort was limited to CMV serostatus. In both the original and validation cohorts, the classifier was reported to diagnose cytomegalovirus status with high specificity and sensitivity. In vitro tests confirmed that a few of the cytomegalovirus-associated TCR beta chains recognize cytomegalovirus antigens. The earlier analysis of 587 of the donors excluded about 16 rarely observed V segments, including chromosome 9 orphons, because counts were too low. In a later analysis, 16,951 TCR beta sequences were associated with specific HLA alleles at a false discovery rate of 0.05. In an earlier analysis of fewer than 700 of the donors, most TCR beta V segments appeared in productive rearrangements about 87% or about 30% of the time, broadly matching IMGT annotations. The cohort was sequenced for TCR beta chains only, and without alpha or paired-chain data the features that could be detected were limited. In a later analysis, the rate of TCR association differed among HLA loci, with DRB1 alleles having the most associated TCRs and HLA-C alleles having the fewest. A further reported finding was that TCR beta sequences accurately predicted the HLA-A and HLA-B alleles for most subjects in the first cohort. Presence/absence analyses assumed roughly uniform sequencing depth across donors, an assumption that may not hold. Most TCR sequences were observed very rarely across donors, whereas some public TCRs were present in many individuals. In a later analysis, several top co-occurrence clusters were reported to appear linked to parvovirus B19, influenza, CMV and Epstein-Barr virus. In the study, roughly 160 TCR beta chains were listed as associated with cytomegalovirus. A later analysis found that HLA-associated TCR beta chains were more clonally expanded and had lower generation probabilities than equally common non-associated chains. Because HLA typing was unavailable for some donors at each locus, only the typed subset was used in association tests. In a later genetic analysis, a missense DCLRE1C variant was associated with V-gene and J-gene trimming of TCR beta chains, and the association was replicated in an independent cohort. Linkage disequilibrium might explain the correlated functional status among segregating V segments, but an unknown experimental factor could not be ruled out. According to a later analysis, most CMV-associated TCR beta chains appeared to be HLA-restricted, and the HLA associations seemed to be driven largely by CMV exposure. The authors suggested that the approach could potentially be extended to other disease states and immunological phenotypes.

Sequencing input: PBMCs. The clonotype comes from a woman between 50 and 59 years old in good health and CMV-seronegative.

The nucleotides read TGTGCCAGCAGCTTAGGCGGGGTATGGGAGACCCAGTACTTC. It translates to CASSLGGVWETQYF. The sequence is built from TRBV7-2 and TRBJ2-5, with a tentative D gene TRBD2 over 6 matching bases. According to the germline V gene, CDR1 reads SGHTA and CDR2 reads FQGNSA. V is pared back by 1 base and J by 5 bases, with 11 bases lying between the germline termini. The CDR3 goes from the cysteine to the phenylalanine over 14 residues. Only CDR3 DNA remains: 42 bases, in frame from the first base.